These 18 T cell receptor beta chains were sequenced from one sample in a study of neurological immune-mediated disorders. From the 5' RACE reads, TCRdb called clonotypes with MiXCR, one entry per CDR3 protein. The data show tens of thousands of distinct CDR3 sequences, 2% to 3% seen once. Sequencing was performed on PBMCs. The receptor set was obtained from a man over 45 with multiple sclerosis.

This clonotype has at least ten counts. The rearrangement uses TRBV6-5 and TRBJ2-7, with D perhaps matching TRBD2 (6 bases). The V and J ends lost 6 bases and 4 bases respectively, with 19 bases between them. CDR3 length: 15 amino acids. The germline CDR1 and CDR2 sequences are MNHEY and SVGAGI. The CDR3 reads CASSSSDRAGYEQYF. CDR3 coding DNA: TGTGCCAGCAGCTCCTCAGACCGCGCGGGGTACGAGCAGTACTTC.

At least ten counts were recorded for this clonotype. The chain is built from TRBV3-1 and TRBJ2-2, with TRBD2 identical over 9 bases. The junction had 3 bases not matched to a gene; V was cut back by 1 base and J by 6 bases. This CDR3 comprises 15 residues. Germline loops: CDR1 LGHDT, CDR2 YNNKEL (reference sequence). CDR3 protein: CASSQGLAGSGELFF. CDR3 sequence (DNA): TGTGCCAGCAGCCAAGGGCTAGCGGGGTCCGGGGAGCTGTTTTTT.

This clonotype was found many times. The chain recombines TRBV29-1 with TRBJ1-2; D unclear. This CDR3 has 12 amino acids. Trimming shortened V by 6 bases and J by 4 bases, and 12 bases separated the two germline ends. Germline V lookup: CDR1 SQVTM, CDR2 ANQGSEA. The CDR3 DNA sequence: TGCAGCGTCGGTGAGGGCCCCTATGGCTACACCTTC. This encodes CSVGEGPYGYTF.

This clonotype has a count of ten or more. The V call is TRBV4-1, the J call TRBJ2-7; TRBD1 matches at 7 bases. From germline, CDR1 is MGHRA and CDR2 YSYEKL. Trimming at V came to 2 bases and at J to 6 bases, leaving 4 bases not matched to a gene. The CDR3 is 13 residues long. CDR3 in DNA: TGCGCCAGCAGCCAAAGCAGGGGGAGCGAGCAGTACTTC. This translates into CASSQSRGSEQYF.

Ten or more counts support this clonotype. This rearrangement joins TRBV20-1 to TRBJ2-1, with D maybe TRBD2 (6 bases). CDR1 and CDR2 (germline): DFQATT, SNEGSKA (reference sequence). This CDR3 has 13 residues. The V and J ends lost 5 bases and 5 bases respectively, with 13 bases between them. CDR3 protein: CSAPWWRDNEQFF. The CDR3 coding sequence is TGCAGTGCTCCTTGGTGGAGGGACAATGAGCAGTTCTTC.

This clonotype was recorded at least ten times. The gene calls are TRBV24-1 and TRBJ2-2, with TRBD1 as a possible D gene (6 bases). Germline V gene lookup returns CDR1 KGHDR and CDR2 SFDVKD. The CDR3 contains 15 residues. V gave up 9 bases and J gave up 0 bases, with 13 bases separating them. The CDR3, as DNA: TGTGCCACCGCCCGGACAGTCCCGAACACCGGGGAGCTGTTTTTT. It yields the protein CATARTVPNTGELFF.

This clonotype was counted many times. V is TRBV12-3 or TRBV12-4 and J is TRBJ2-3; no clear D gene. The CDR3 has 11 amino acids. V was shortened by 1 base and J by 10 bases, with 6 bases between the two germline ends. The CDR3 DNA is TGTGCCAGCAGTTTAGGGGGTGCGCAGTATTTT. This sequence encodes CASSLGGAQYF.

This clonotype was recorded at least ten times. The genes are TRBV29-1 and TRBJ1-5, with TRBD1 as a possible D gene (5 bases). The germline V and J ends were trimmed by 5 bases and 2 bases, with 16 bases remaining between them. This CDR3 contains 15 residues. Germline-derived CDR1 and CDR2 are SQVTM and ANQGSEA. CDR3 amino acids: CSVYFPGQGNQPQHF. The CDR3 DNA reads as TGCAGCGTTTATTTTCCGGGGCAGGGCAATCAGCCCCAGCATTTT. Together with reference TRBV29-1 and TRBJ1-5, the CDR3 gives the full variable domain: SAVISQKPSRDICQRGTSLTIQCQVDSQVTMMFWYRQQPGQSLTLIATANQGSEATYESGFVIDKFPISRPNLTFSTLTVSNMSPEDSSIYLCSVYFPGQGNQPQHFGDGTRLSIL.

This clonotype occurred many times. The chain has TRBV5-4 and TRBJ2-3; TRBD2 matches at 12 bases. CDR1 and CDR2 (germline): SGHNT, YYREEE (reference sequence). Trimming cost V 6 bases and J 2 bases; bases outside gene matches: 7. The CDR3 length is 16 residues. The CDR3 loop is CASTQLAGGNTDTQYF. CDR3 in DNA: TGTGCCAGCACACAACTAGCGGGGGGTAACACAGATACGCAGTATTTT.

This clonotype was observed many times. V usage is TRBV12-3 or TRBV12-4 and J usage is TRBJ2-1; a weak D match, TRBD2 (7 bases). V was trimmed by 0 bases and J by 10 bases, leaving 16 bases between them. This CDR3 comprises 15 residues. As DNA, the CDR3 is TGTGCCAGCAGTTTAGCTCGAGTAGGCGGGGGCGAGCAGTTCTTC. It is translated as CASSLARVGGGEQFF.

This clonotype was picked up many times. The chain is built from TRBV20-1 and TRBJ1-5; possible D gene TRBD1, 6 bases. There are 13 residues in the CDR3. Germline CDR1 DFQATT, CDR2 SNEGSKA (reference sequence). Trimming removed 5 bases at V and 4 bases at J, with 12 bases between. The DNA for the CDR3 is TGCAGTGCTCGTACACAGGGAAATCAGCCCCAGCATTTT. This gives the protein CSARTQGNQPQHF.

This clonotype was picked up many times. The CDR3 DNA reads as TGCGCCAGCAGCTTGGATTCGGGCTACGAGCAGTACTTC. It is translated as CASSLDSGYEQYF. V usage is TRBV5-1 and J usage is TRBJ2-7; D not resolved. The length of the CDR3 is 13 residues. Germline CDR1 SGHRS, CDR2 YFSETQ. V lost 0 bases, J lost 3 bases, and 7 bases lay in between.

Only a few counts were recorded for this clonotype. The V gene is TRBV12-3 or TRBV12-4, the J gene TRBJ2-4; 7 bases align to TRBD1. V lost 3 bases and J lost 0; bases outside the gene matches: 11. The length of the CDR3 is 18 residues. CDR3 region: CASSFRGQTALAKNIQYF. In DNA, the CDR3 is TGTGCCAGCAGTTTCCGGGGACAGACCGCTCTAGCCAAAAACATTCAGTACTTC.

This clonotype was seen many times. CDR3 region: CSVEITGQGDIQYF. The CDR3 nucleotides read TGCAGCGTCGAAATTACGGGACAGGGGGACATTCAGTACTTC. V and J are TRBV29-1 and TRBJ2-4; 11 nucleotides agree with TRBD1. V shed 6 bases and J 8 bases; nucleotides not matched to a gene: 9. The CDR3 consists of 14 residues. Germline-derived CDR1 and CDR2 are SQVTM and ANQGSEA.

There are many counts of this clonotype. The gene calls are TRBV28 and TRBJ2-7, with TRBD1 as a possible D gene (5 bases). Deletions cut 4 bases from V and 4 bases from J, with 20 bases between. CDR1 MDHEN and CDR2 SYDVKM come from the germline V gene. There are 16 residues in the CDR3. DNA of the CDR3: TGTGCCAGCAGTTCCCCGGTCGGCAGGGCGTCATACGAGCAGTACTTC. Its translation is CASSSPVGRASYEQYF.

This clonotype was observed at least ten times. The chain joins TRBV5-1 to TRBJ2-5; D remains ambiguous. Trimming cost V 0 bases and J 2 bases, with 14 bases left between them. Looked up from germline, CDR1 is SGHRS and CDR2 is YFSETQ. The CDR3 covers 16 residues. CDR3 loop: CASSLGLRHRQETQYF. CDR3 nucleotide sequence: TGCGCCAGCAGCTTGGGCCTGCGGCACAGACAAGAGACCCAGTACTTC. The full variable domain, rest sourced from reference TRBV5-1 and TRBJ2-5, is KAGVTQTPRYLIKTRGQQVTLSCSPISGHRSVSWYQQTPGQGLQFLFEYFSETQRNKGNFPGRFSGRQFSNSRSEMNVSTLELGDSALYLCASSLGLRHRQETQYFGPGTRLLVL.

In this sample, this clonotype turned up many times. This CDR3 is CASSFGTGVTGELFF. The CDR3 bases are TGCGCCAGCAGCTTCGGGACAGGGGTCACCGGGGAGCTGTTTTTT. The genes are TRBV5-1 and TRBJ2-2; 10 positions match TRBD1. CDR1 is SGHRS, CDR2 YFSETQ, per germline. This CDR3 is 15 amino acids long. Germline trimming cut 2 bases from V and 4 bases from J; bases unmatched to any gene: 2.

This clonotype was detected many times. This chain uses TRBV12-3 or TRBV12-4 with TRBJ2-2; possible D gene TRBD2, 5 bases. The CDR3 loop spans 15 amino acids. Trimming stripped 7 bases from V and 7 bases from J, with 19 bases between. CDR3 region: CASISQNGVGGELFF. In nucleotides, the CDR3 is TGTGCCAGCATTTCCCAGAACGGGGTTGGCGGGGAGCTGTTTTTT.